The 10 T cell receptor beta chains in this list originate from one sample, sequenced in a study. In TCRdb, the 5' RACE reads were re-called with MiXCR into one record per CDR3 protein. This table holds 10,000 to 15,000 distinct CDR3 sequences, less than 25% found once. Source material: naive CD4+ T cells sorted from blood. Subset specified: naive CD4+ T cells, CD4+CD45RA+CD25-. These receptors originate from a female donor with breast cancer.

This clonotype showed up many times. The CDR3 nucleotides read TGCGCCAGCAGCTTGGATGTCAGTGGCTACGAGCAGTACTTC. This translates into CASSLDVSGYEQYF. The V and J genes are TRBV5-1 and TRBJ2-7; unclear D gene. The CDR3 contains 14 residues. Trimming pared 0 bases from V and 3 bases from J, leaving 10 bases between. Germline loops: CDR1 SGHRS, CDR2 YFSETQ.

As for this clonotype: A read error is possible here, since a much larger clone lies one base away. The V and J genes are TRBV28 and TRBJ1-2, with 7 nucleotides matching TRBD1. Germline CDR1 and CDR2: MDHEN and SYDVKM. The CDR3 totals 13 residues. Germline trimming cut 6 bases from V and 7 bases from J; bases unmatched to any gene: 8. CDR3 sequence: CASSNTGQAGYTF. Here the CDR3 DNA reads TGTGCCAGCAGCAACACCGGACAGGCTGGCTACACCTTC.

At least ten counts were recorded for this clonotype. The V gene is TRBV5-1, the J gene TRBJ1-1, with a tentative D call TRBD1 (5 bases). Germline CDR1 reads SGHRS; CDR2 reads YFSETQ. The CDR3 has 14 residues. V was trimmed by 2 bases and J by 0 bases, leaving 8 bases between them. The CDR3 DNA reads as TGCGCCAGCAGCTTTGAGGGGTTGAACACTGAAGCTTTCTTT. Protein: CASSFEGLNTEAFF.

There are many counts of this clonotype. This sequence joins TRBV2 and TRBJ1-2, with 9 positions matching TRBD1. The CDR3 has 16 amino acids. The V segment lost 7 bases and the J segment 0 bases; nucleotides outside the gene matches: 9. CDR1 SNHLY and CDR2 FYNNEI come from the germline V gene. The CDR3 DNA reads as TGTGCCAGCAAGGCCGAACAGGGGGCCGCTAACTATGGCTACACCTTC. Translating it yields CASKAEQGAANYGYTF. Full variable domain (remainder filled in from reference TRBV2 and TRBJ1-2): EPEVTQTPSHQVTQMGQEVILRCVPISNHLYFYWYRQILGQKVEFLVSFYNNEISEKSEIFDDQFSVERPDGSNFTLKIRSTKLEDSAMYFCASKAEQGAANYGYTFGSGTRLTVV.

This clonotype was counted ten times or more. The CDR3 sequence: CSASGSFTYEQYF. The CDR3 region has the DNA TGCAGTGCTAGCGGGAGTTTTACCTACGAGCAGTACTTC. The chain joins TRBV20-1 to TRBJ2-7; D might be TRBD2 (6 bases). Trimming shortened V by 3 bases and J by 2 bases, and 11 bases separated the two germline ends. The CDR3 has 13 residues. CDR1 and CDR2 from the germline V gene are DFQATT and SNEGSKA (reference sequence).

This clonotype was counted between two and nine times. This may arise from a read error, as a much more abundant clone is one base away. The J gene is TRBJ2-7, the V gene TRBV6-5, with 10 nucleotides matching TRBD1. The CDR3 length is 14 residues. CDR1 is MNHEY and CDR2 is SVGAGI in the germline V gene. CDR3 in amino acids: CACRRGQGSYEQYF. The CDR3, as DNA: TGTGCCTGCAGACGGGGACAGGGGAGTTACGAGCAGTACTTC.

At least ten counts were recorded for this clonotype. CDR3 in amino acids: CASSHRLAVYNEQFF. Written as DNA, the CDR3 is TGTGCCAGCAGCCACAGACTAGCCGTCTACAATGAGCAGTTCTTC. V gene TRBV12-3 or TRBV12-4 combines with J gene TRBJ2-1; 7 nucleotides line up with TRBD2. CDR3 size: 15 residues. With 6 bases clipped from V and 3 bases from J, the junction kept 8 bases outside the gene matches.

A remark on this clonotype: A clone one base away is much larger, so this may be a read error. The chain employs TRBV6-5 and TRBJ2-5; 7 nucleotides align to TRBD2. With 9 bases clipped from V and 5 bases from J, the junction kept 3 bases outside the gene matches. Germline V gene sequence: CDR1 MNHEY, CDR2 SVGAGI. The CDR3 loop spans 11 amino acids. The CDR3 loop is CASGEGETQYF. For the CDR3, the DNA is TGTGCCAGTGGGGAGGGCGAGACCCAGTACTTC.

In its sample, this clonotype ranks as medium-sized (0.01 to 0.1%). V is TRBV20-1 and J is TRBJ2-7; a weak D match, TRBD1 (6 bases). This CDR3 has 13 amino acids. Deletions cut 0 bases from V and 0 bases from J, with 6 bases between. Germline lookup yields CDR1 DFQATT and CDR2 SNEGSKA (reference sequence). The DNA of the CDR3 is TGCAGTGCTAGAGAGGACAGCTCCTACGAGCAGTACTTC. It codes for CSAREDSSYEQYF.

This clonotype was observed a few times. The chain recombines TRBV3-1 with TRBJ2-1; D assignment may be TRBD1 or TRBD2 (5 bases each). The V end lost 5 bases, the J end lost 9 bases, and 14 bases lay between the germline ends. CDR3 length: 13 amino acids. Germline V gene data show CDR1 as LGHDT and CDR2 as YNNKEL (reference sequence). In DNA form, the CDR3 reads TGTGCCAGCAGCGACACGGGGCTTTTTGAGCAGTTCTTC. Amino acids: CASSDTGLFEQFF.